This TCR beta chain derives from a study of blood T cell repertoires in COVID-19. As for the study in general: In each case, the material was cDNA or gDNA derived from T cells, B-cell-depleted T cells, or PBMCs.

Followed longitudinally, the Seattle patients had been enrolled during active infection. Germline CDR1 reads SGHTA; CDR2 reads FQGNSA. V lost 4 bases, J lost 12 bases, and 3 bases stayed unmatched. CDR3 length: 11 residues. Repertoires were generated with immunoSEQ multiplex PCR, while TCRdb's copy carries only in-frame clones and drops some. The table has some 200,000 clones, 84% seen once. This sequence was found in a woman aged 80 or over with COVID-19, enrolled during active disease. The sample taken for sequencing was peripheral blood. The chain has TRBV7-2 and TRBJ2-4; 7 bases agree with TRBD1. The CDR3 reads CASSWDSNQYF. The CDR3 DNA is TGTGCCAGCAGCTGGGACAGCAATCAGTACTTC.